Included here is one TCR beta chain sequence, with context. Antigen specificity is unknown. The data were taken from a study of T cell repertoires in cytomegalovirus infection. Study information: CMV infection and matching HLA type were both indicated by public TCR beta signatures.

J lost 5 bases, V lost 3 bases, and 4 bases had no gene match. The CDR3 is 13 residues long. Germline-derived CDR1 and CDR2 are SQVTM and ANQGSEA. TCRdb itself ran the reads through MiXCR, one entry per CDR3 protein. The table includes hundreds of thousands of distinct CDR3 sequences, 30% to 40% detected once. Points from the study as a whole: Dominating the ex vivo response were HLA-C-restricted CMV-specific TCR beta clonotypes. Carriers of CMV plus the relevant HLA were identified by cumulative public TCR beta family frequency.

The sequence was collected from a human donor in good health (CMV status not recorded). Some clones in this sample may be carry-over from other donors' samples. The chain uses TRBV29-1 and TRBJ2-3, with 8 bases aligning to TRBD1. The sample was PBMCs. The CDR3 region is CSVDRGQGDTQYF. Here the CDR3 DNA reads TGCAGCGTTGACAGGGGGCAGGGAGATACGCAGTATTTT.